Below, 15 T cell receptor beta chains from the same sample are listed, as sequenced in a study of T cells expressing NK-cell markers. TCRdb re-called the 5' RACE reads and catalogs CDR3 proteins one per entry, DNA excluded. The listing records 450,000 to 600,000 distinct CDR3 sequences. The specimen was blood T cells: a sorted CD56 or NKG2C T cell subset, CD4+ or CD8+ T cells, or bulk PBMC T cells (not recorded which). The source is a man younger than 30 in good health.

The chain has TRBV5-5 and TRBJ2-1; the D gene TCRdb calls, TRBD2, cannot be checked with no DNA. The CDR3 consists of 15 residues. The germline V gene has CDR1 SGHKS and CDR2 YYEKEE (reference sequence). The CDR3 sequence is CASSLGGRASLEQFF.

The V and J genes are TRBV29-1 and TRBJ1-1. Germline V gene lookup returns CDR1 SQVTM and CDR2 ANQGSEA. The CDR3 covers 14 residues. CDR3 protein: CSVLAQSQGTEAFF.

The rearrangement uses TRBV27 and TRBJ2-1; TCRdb selects TRBD2, and the lack of DNA leaves this call unchecked. This CDR3 is 19 amino acids long. Germline V CDR1 and CDR2: MNHEY, SMNVEV (reference sequence). The CDR3 loop reads CASSSKAPGLGHSYNEQFF.

V usage is TRBV25-1 and J usage is TRBJ1-2. Germline-derived CDR1 and CDR2 are MGHDK and SYGVNS. The CDR3 runs to 15 residues. This CDR3 is CASSELGGTIYGYTF.

The chain uses TRBV5-1 and TRBJ2-3; there is no DNA to check the TCRdb D call of TRBD2. The CDR3 is made up of 16 amino acids. Germline V gene data show CDR1 as SGHRS and CDR2 as YFSETQ. CDR3 loop: CASSRKSSARTDTQYF.

The rearrangement uses TRBV20-1 and TRBJ2-7. CDR3 length: 15 amino acids. Per germline, CDR1 DFQATT and CDR2 SNEGSKA (reference sequence). The CDR3 spells CSARDNGGSSYEQYF.

This chain uses TRBV15 with TRBJ2-4; TCRdb names TRBD1, which stays unverified in the absence of DNA. The CDR3 contains 12 residues. Germline V gene lookup returns CDR1 LNHNV and CDR2 YYDKDF (reference sequence). The chain's CDR3 is CATSTGADIQYF.

The CDR3 sequence is CASSLVGQGSYNEQFF. V and J are TRBV5-5 and TRBJ2-1; there is no DNA to check the TCRdb D call of TRBD1. This CDR3 contains 16 residues. CDR1 SGHKS and CDR2 YYEKEE come from the germline V gene (reference sequence).

The rearrangement links TRBV7-9 to TRBJ1-1; no DNA is available, so the TRBD1 call from TCRdb remains unchecked. The CDR3 is 14 amino acids. Germline V gives CDR1 SEHNR, CDR2 FQNEAQ (reference sequence). The CDR3: CASSPHTGGTEAFF.

The chain links TRBV12-3 or TRBV12-4 to TRBJ1-1; TCRdb outputs TRBD1, but without DNA this stays unchecked. The CDR3 covers 15 residues. The CDR3: CASSKRQATNTEAFF.

V is TRBV28 and J is TRBJ2-7; with no DNA, the TCRdb D assignment of TRBD2 cannot be verified. CDR1 is MDHEN, CDR2 SYDVKM, per germline. The CDR3 covers 17 residues. CDR3: CASRPTGLAGMTYEQYF.

This CDR3 is CASSMTGLAYEQYF. The chain carries TRBV27 and TRBJ2-7; TCRdb proposes TRBD2, but this gene call is untestable without DNA. Germline CDR1 and CDR2: MNHEY and SMNVEV (reference sequence). This CDR3 contains 14 residues.

Here the CDR3 reads CASSLYPTAEGYGYTF. The genes are TRBV5-1 and TRBJ1-2. CDR3 length: 16 residues. CDR1 SGHRS and CDR2 YFSETQ come from the germline V gene. Drawing the rest from reference TRBV5-1 and TRBJ1-2, the complete variable domain is KAGVTQTPRYLIKTRGQQVTLSCSPISGHRSVSWYQQTPGQGLQFLFEYFSETQRNKGNFPGRFSGRQFSNSRSEMNVSTLELGDSALYLCASSLYPTAEGYGYTFGSGTRLTVV.

The chain uses TRBV5-1 and TRBJ2-1; TCRdb lists TRBD2, though no DNA is available to test this call. This CDR3 has 14 amino acids. Per germline, CDR1 SGHRS and CDR2 YFSETQ. The CDR3 protein is CASRPLAGNNEQFF.

The J gene is TRBJ1-2, the V gene TRBV6-6. This CDR3 is built from 12 residues. Germline V gene sequence: CDR1 MNHNY, CDR2 SVGAGI (reference sequence). The CDR3 spells CASSITNYGYTF.